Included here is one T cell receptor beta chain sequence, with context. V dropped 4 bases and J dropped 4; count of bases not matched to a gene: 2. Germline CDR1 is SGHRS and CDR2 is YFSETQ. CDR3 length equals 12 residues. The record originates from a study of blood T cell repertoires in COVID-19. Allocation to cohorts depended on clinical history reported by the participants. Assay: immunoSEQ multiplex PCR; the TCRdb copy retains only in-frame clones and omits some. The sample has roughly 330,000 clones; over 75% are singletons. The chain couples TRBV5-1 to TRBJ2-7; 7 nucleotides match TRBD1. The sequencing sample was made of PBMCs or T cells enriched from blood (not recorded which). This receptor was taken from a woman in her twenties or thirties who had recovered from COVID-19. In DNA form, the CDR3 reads TGCGCCAGCAGCGAACAGGGGTACGAGCAGTACTTC. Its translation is CASSEQGYEQYF.